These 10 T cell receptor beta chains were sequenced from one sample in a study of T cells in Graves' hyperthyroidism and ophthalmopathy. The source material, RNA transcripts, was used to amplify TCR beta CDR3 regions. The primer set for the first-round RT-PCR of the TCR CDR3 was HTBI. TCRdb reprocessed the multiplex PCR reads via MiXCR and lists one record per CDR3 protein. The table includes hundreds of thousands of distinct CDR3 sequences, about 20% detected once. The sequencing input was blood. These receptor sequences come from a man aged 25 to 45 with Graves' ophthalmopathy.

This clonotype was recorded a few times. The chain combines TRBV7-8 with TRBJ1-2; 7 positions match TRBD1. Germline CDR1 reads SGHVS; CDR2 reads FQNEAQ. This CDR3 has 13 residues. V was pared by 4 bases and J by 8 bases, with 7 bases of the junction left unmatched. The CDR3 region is CASSSDRDGGYTF. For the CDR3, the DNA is TGTGCCAGCAGCTCCGACAGGGACGGGGGCTACACCTTC.

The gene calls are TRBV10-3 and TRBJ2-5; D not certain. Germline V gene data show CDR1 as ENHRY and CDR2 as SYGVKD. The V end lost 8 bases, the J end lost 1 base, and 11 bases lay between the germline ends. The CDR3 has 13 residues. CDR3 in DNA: TGTGCCATCGGCACGGAGCTCCAAGAGACCCAGTACTTC. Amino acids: CAIGTELQETQYF.

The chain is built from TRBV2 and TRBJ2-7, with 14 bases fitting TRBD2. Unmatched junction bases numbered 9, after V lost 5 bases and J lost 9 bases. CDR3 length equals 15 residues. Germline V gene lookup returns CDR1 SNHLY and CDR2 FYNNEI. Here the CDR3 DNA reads TGTGCCAGCAGTTATCCGGGACTAGCGGGAGTTGGGCAGTACTTC. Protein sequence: CASSYPGLAGVGQYF.

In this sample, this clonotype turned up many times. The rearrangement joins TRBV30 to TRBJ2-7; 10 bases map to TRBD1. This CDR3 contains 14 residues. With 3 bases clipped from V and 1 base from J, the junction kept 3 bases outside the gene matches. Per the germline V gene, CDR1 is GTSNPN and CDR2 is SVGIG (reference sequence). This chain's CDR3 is CAWSWTGGSYEQYF. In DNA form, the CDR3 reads TGTGCCTGGAGCTGGACAGGGGGGTCCTACGAGCAGTACTTC. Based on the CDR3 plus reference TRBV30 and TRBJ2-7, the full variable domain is SQTIHQWPATLVQPVGSPLSLECTVEGTSNPNLYWYRQAAGRGLQLLFYSVGIGQISSEVPQNLSASRPQDRQFILSSKKLLLSDSGFYLCAWSWTGGSYEQYFGPGTRLTVT.

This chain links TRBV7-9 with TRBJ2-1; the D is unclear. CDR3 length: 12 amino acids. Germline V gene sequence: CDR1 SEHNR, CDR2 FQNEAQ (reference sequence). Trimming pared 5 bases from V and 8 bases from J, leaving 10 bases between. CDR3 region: CASSPIRDEQFF. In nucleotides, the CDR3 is TGTGCCAGCAGCCCAATCCGCGATGAGCAGTTCTTC.

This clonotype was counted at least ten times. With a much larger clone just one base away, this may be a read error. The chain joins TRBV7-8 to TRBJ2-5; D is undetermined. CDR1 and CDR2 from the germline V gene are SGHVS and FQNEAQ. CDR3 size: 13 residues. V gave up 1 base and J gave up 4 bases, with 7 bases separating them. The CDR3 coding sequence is TGTGCCAGCAGCTTAGTATGGGGAGAGACCCAGTACTTC. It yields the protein CASSLVWGETQYF.

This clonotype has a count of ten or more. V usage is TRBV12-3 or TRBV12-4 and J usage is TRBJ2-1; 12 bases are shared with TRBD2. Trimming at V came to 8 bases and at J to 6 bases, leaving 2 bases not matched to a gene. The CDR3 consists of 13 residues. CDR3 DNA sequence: TGTGCCAGCGGACTAGCGGGAAGCAATGAGCAGTTCTTC. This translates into CASGLAGSNEQFF.

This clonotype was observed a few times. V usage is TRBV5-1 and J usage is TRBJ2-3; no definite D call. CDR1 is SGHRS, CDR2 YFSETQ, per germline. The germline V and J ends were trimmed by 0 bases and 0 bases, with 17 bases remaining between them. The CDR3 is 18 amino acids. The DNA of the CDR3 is TGCGCCAGCAGCTTGGGTGGTTTAATCGCGGCGAGCACAGATACGCAGTATTTT. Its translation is CASSLGGLIAASTDTQYF.

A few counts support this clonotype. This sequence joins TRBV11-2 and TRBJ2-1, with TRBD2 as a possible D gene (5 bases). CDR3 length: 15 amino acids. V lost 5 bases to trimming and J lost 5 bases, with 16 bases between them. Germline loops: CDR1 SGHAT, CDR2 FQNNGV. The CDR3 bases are TGTGCCAGCAGCCCTCTAGCCGGAGAGGACAATGAGCAGTTCTTC. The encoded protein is CASSPLAGEDNEQFF.

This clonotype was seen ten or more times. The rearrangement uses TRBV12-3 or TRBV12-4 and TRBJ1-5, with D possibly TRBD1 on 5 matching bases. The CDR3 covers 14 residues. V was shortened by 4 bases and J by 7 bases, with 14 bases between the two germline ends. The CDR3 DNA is TGTGCCAGCAGTTATGGGGCAGGACGGCAGCCCCAGCATTTT. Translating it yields CASSYGAGRQPQHF.